The 26 T cell receptor beta chains given below trace back to one sample, sequenced in a study of T cell repertoires in cytomegalovirus infection. TCRdb fed the reads into MiXCR, producing one record per CDR3 protein. The sample has 80,000 to 130,000 distinct CDR3 sequences; less than 25% are singletons. Sequencing was done on a sample of CD8+ T cells from PBMCs. The receptors come from a human donor in good health (CMV status not recorded). Some clones in this sample may be carry-over from other donors' samples.

This clonotype was seen only a few times. The rearrangement joins TRBV30 to TRBJ1-4, with 7 nucleotides matching TRBD1. V was pared by 8 bases and J by 7 bases, with 13 bases of the junction left unmatched. Germline-derived CDR1 and CDR2 are GTSNPN and SVGIG (reference sequence). The CDR3 is made up of 14 amino acids. As DNA, the CDR3 is TGTGCCGGCGCTGTGGGGGGGGACAGTGAAAAACTGTTTTTT. Encoded protein: CAGAVGGDSEKLFF.

This clonotype was observed a few times. The chain carries TRBV12-3 or TRBV12-4 and TRBJ2-3; D perhaps matches TRBD1 (5 bases). The CDR3 has 14 amino acids. Trimming took 7 bases from V and 2 from J, leaving 13 bases between them. The CDR3 is CASTIDSTTDTQYF. The DNA of the CDR3 is TGTGCCAGCACCATTGACAGTACCACAGATACGCAGTATTTT.

This clonotype was counted a few times. V and J are TRBV18 and TRBJ2-7, with TRBD1 identical over 7 bases. V was pared by 3 bases and J by 8 bases, with 10 bases of the junction left unmatched. CDR1 is KGHSH and CDR2 is LQKENI in the germline V gene. The CDR3 covers 14 residues. The DNA for the CDR3 is TGTGCCAGCTCACCTCAGGGGGACGGAAGACAGCAGTACTTC. It specifies CASSPQGDGRQQYF.

J is TRBJ2-2 and V is TRBV15, with 8 bases lining up with TRBD1. This CDR3 contains 16 residues. Trimming took 1 base from V and 3 from J; bases not matched to a gene: 4. Germline V gives CDR1 LNHNV, CDR2 YYDKDF (reference sequence). The CDR3 is CATSRVGQGHTGELFF. The CDR3 nucleotides are TGTGCCACCAGCAGAGTAGGACAGGGACACACCGGGGAGCTGTTTTTT.

The chain combines TRBV28 with TRBJ2-7; tentative D call: TRBD2 (6 bases). The germline V gene encodes CDR1 MDHEN and CDR2 SYDVKM. CDR3 length: 12 amino acids. The V gene lost 5 bases and the J gene lost 5 bases, with 10 bases spanning the gap. The DNA for the CDR3 is TGTGCCAGCAGTCCGGGGGTCCACGAGCAGTACTTC. It encodes CASSPGVHEQYF.

This chain connects TRBV11-3 to TRBJ2-1; 10 bases are shared with TRBD2. The ends lost 1 base at V and 7 bases at J; junction bases unmatched: 4. The CDR3 length is 15 residues. Germline values: CDR1 SGHNT, CDR2 YENEEA. This chain's CDR3 is CASSLASGGKNEQFF. DNA for the CDR3: TGTGCCAGCAGCTTAGCTAGCGGGGGAAAGAATGAGCAGTTCTTC.

This clonotype was observed many times. The chain links TRBV7-2 to TRBJ2-5; 9 bases map to TRBD1. Germline CDR1 and CDR2: SGHTA and FQGNSA. J was trimmed by 5 bases and V by 7 bases; bases with no gene match: 14. The CDR3 length is 16 residues. CDR3 nucleotides: TGTGCCAGCAAGGGGACAGGGCAACCGTCTTGGGAGACCCAGTACTTC. Encoded protein: CASKGTGQPSWETQYF.

The chain combines TRBV5-6 with TRBJ1-1; no clear D. The CDR3 runs to 12 residues. Trimming shortened V by 0 bases and J by 8 bases, and 8 bases separated the two germline ends. Germline V gene lookup returns CDR1 SGHDT and CDR2 YYEEEE. The CDR3 nucleotides read TGTGCCAGCAGCTTGGCCGGGGAAGAAGCTTTCTTT. Protein sequence: CASSLAGEEAFF.

This clonotype was detected only a few times. The rearrangement links TRBV4-1 to TRBJ1-1, with a weak D call TRBD1 (5 bases). The CDR3 runs 18 residues. Germline V CDR1 and CDR2: MGHRA, YSYEKL. Trimming removed 4 bases from V and 0 bases from J, with 21 bases in between. In DNA, the CDR3 is TGCGCCAGCAGCCTCCAAATGGGGCACCCGCCAGTGAACACTGAAGCTTTCTTT. This gives the protein CASSLQMGHPPVNTEAFF.

V and J are TRBV28 and TRBJ1-1, with a possible D match to TRBD1 (5 bases). Germline V gene sequence: CDR1 MDHEN, CDR2 SYDVKM. The V end lost 6 bases, the J end lost 3 bases, and 26 bases lay between the germline ends. CDR3 size: 18 residues. The CDR3 loop reads CASSRWGDRSPRDTEAFF. The CDR3 nucleotides are TGTGCCAGCAGCCGCTGGGGCGACAGATCCCCAAGGGACACTGAAGCTTTCTTT.

The genes are TRBV28 and TRBJ2-1, with D perhaps TRBD1 (5 bases). There are 18 residues in the CDR3. Germline V gene sequence: CDR1 MDHEN, CDR2 SYDVKM. Between the trimmed V and J ends, which lost 4 bases and 1 base, there was a span of 20 bases. CDR3 protein: CASSSGPRQGGSYNEQFF. In DNA, the CDR3 is TGTGCCAGCAGTTCGGGCCCACGGCAGGGTGGATCCTACAATGAGCAGTTCTTC.

This clonotype showed up just a few times. This chain links TRBV5-5 with TRBJ1-6; D is perhaps TRBD1 (6 bases). This CDR3 region has 16 residues. CDR1 and CDR2 from the germline V gene are SGHKS and YYEKEE (reference sequence). Trimming pared 3 bases from V and 7 bases from J, leaving 17 bases between. This chain's CDR3 is CASSYSDSGENSPLHF. The CDR3 nucleotides read TGTGCCAGCAGCTATTCGGACAGCGGGGAAAATTCACCCCTCCACTTT. The variable domain in full, completed from reference TRBV5-5 and TRBJ1-6, reads DAGVTQSPTHLIKTRGQQVTLRCSPISGHKSVSWYQQVLGQGPQFIFQYYEKEERGRGNFPDRFSARQFPNYSSELNVNALLLGDSALYLCASSYSDSGENSPLHFGNGTRLTVT.

This chain links TRBV4-1 with TRBJ1-2; possibly TRBD1 for D (6 bases). Trimming stripped 0 bases from V and 3 bases from J, with 14 bases between. Germline V lookup: CDR1 MGHRA, CDR2 YSYEKL. There are 16 residues in the CDR3. CDR3 nucleotide sequence: TGCGCCAGCAGCCAAGAGGTGGCAGGGGCGCACTATGGCTACACCTTC. The encoded protein is CASSQEVAGAHYGYTF.

This clonotype has just a few counts. The chain links TRBV11-2 to TRBJ1-2; D is unclear. The germline V gene has CDR1 SGHAT and CDR2 FQNNGV. CDR3 length: 15 amino acids. V lost 3 bases and J lost 0, with 11 bases in between. CDR3 coding DNA: TGTGCCAGCAGCTTCGCGGATCTAGCTAACTATGGCTACACCTTC. Its translation: CASSFADLANYGYTF.

The chain combines TRBV7-9 with TRBJ2-2; a weak D match, TRBD2 (5 bases). This CDR3 is built from 12 residues. Germline V lookup: CDR1 SEHNR, CDR2 FQNEAQ (reference sequence). Trimming took off 10 bases at V and 6 bases at J, with 12 bases between the two ends. The CDR3 is CATLPEAGELFF. CDR3 DNA: TGTGCCACGCTACCGGAGGCCGGGGAGCTGTTTTTT.

A few counts support this clonotype. The CDR3 reads CASSFPGLAGGSRNEQFF. As DNA, the CDR3 is TGTGCCAGCAGCTTCCCGGGACTAGCGGGGGGGTCCCGCAATGAGCAGTTCTTC. The chain has TRBV28 and TRBJ2-1; 16 bases line up with TRBD2. This CDR3 has 18 amino acids. The V gene's germline CDR1 is MDHEN and CDR2 SYDVKM. V gave up 6 bases and J gave up 6 bases; unmatched junction bases: 11.

The V and J genes are TRBV4-1 and TRBJ2-3, with D uncertain. Germline V gives CDR1 MGHRA, CDR2 YSYEKL. V was trimmed by 0 bases and J by 3 bases, leaving 7 bases between them. The CDR3 spans 14 residues. CDR3 nucleotide sequence: TGCGCCAGCAGCCAAGATCATATGACAGATACGCAGTATTTT. This translates into CASSQDHMTDTQYF.

This clonotype was counted a few times. This chain uses TRBV28 with TRBJ2-5; a weak D match, TRBD2 (6 bases). The CDR3 runs to 15 residues. Germline loops: CDR1 MDHEN, CDR2 SYDVKM. V shed 5 bases and J shed 3 bases, with 16 bases lying between them. The CDR3 DNA reads as TGTGCCAGCAGTCTCGAGGAGGGCACCGAAGAGACCCAGTACTTC. Protein: CASSLEEGTEETQYF.

This clonotype was picked up a small number of times. This chain joins TRBV6-2 or TRBV6-3 and TRBJ2-7; D gene ambiguous. Trimming took 3 bases from V and 6 from J, leaving 6 bases between them. The germline V gene has CDR1 MNHEY and CDR2 SVGEGT. The length of the CDR3 is 11 residues. The CDR3 is CASSYNGEQYF. The DNA of the CDR3 is TGTGCCAGCAGTTATAACGGCGAGCAGTACTTC.

The chain recombines TRBV7-8 with TRBJ2-2; D is undetermined. Between the trimmed V and J ends, which lost 4 bases and 5 bases, there was a span of 17 bases. Germline loops: CDR1 SGHVS, CDR2 FQNEAQ. The CDR3 runs 16 residues. The CDR3 region is CASSSIPRSFTGELFF. Here the CDR3 DNA reads TGTGCCAGCAGCTCAATCCCGCGGAGCTTTACCGGGGAGCTGTTTTTT.

This clonotype was observed a few times. For the CDR3, the DNA is TGTGCCAGCGGCGACCGGGACCTGAACACCGGGGAGCTGTTTTTT. This encodes CASGDRDLNTGELFF. The chain recombines TRBV27 with TRBJ2-2; D tentatively reads TRBD1 or TRBD2 (5 bases each). The CDR3 is 15 residues long. Germline CDR1 and CDR2: MNHEY and SMNVEV (reference sequence). With 8 bases removed from V and 1 base from J, the gap between germline ends came to 14 bases.

The gene calls are TRBV20-1 and TRBJ2-7; D remains unclear. The CDR3 runs to 14 residues. Trimming stripped 0 bases from V and 0 bases from J, with 9 bases between. Germline CDR1 is DFQATT and CDR2 is SNEGSKA (reference sequence). The DNA of the CDR3 is TGCAGTGCTAGAGATCCCATCGACTCCTACGAGCAGTACTTC. The encoded protein is CSARDPIDSYEQYF.

The V and J genes are TRBV12-3 or TRBV12-4 and TRBJ1-1, with 7 positions matching TRBD1. This CDR3 is 15 amino acids long. V lost 6 bases to trimming and J lost 4 bases; unmatched junction nucleotides: 11. The CDR3: CASRLSPAGGTEAFF. The CDR3, as DNA: TGTGCCAGCAGATTATCCCCTGCAGGGGGCACTGAAGCTTTCTTT.

The chain carries TRBV6-2 or TRBV6-3 and TRBJ1-5; D remains ambiguous. Deletions cut 0 bases from V and 1 base from J, with 4 bases between. The CDR3 consists of 14 residues. Germline assignment: CDR1 MNHEY and CDR2 SVGEGT. The DNA of the CDR3 is TGTGCCAGCAGTTACTCGAACAGCAATCAGCCCCAGCATTTT. Amino acid sequence: CASSYSNSNQPQHF.

J is TRBJ1-1 and V is TRBV28; D is uncertain. Germline CDR1 MDHEN, CDR2 SYDVKM. V was cut by 4 bases and J by 3 bases, with 15 bases left in between. This CDR3 is built from 15 residues. The CDR3 DNA sequence: TGTGCCAGCAGTTCCCCAGGCCCGGAGGACACTGAAGCTTTCTTT. It translates to CASSSPGPEDTEAFF.

This chain joins TRBV3-1 and TRBJ2-7, with D possibly being TRBD1 (5 bases). V lost 4 bases, J lost 5 bases, and 18 bases lay in between. The CDR3 consists of 15 residues. The germline gives CDR1 LGHDT, CDR2 YNNKEL (reference sequence). The CDR3 here is CASSLRSGARDEQYF. Here the CDR3 DNA reads TGTGCCAGCAGCCTCCGATCTGGGGCGAGAGACGAGCAGTACTTC.